This entry concerns a single T cell receptor (beta chain). What it recognizes is unknown. The data were obtained in a study of regulatory T cells in long-lasting Graves disease. General observations from the study: Favoring TRBV28, TRBJ1-2 and TRBJ2-5 was a feature seen in persistent disease.

The time point denotes: persistent/refractory GD, antithyroid drugs over 5 years with positive TRAb. PBMC-extracted RNA yielded the TCR library. CDR3 regions were amplified by Arm-PCR using iRepertoire HTBI primers to build TCR beta libraries. Via MiXCR, TCRdb re-called the multiplex PCR reads, giving one row per CDR3 protein. The sample lists some 440,000 distinct CDR3 sequences, around 20% seen once, with 7.8% in the top ten. This CDR3 is built from 15 residues. Germline V gene lookup returns CDR1 PRHDT and CDR2 FYEKMQ (reference sequence). The V end was cut by 5 bases, the J end by 0 bases, with 14 bases between.

The sequences come from peripheral blood mononuclear cells (PBMCs), collected when the disease was refractory, from a patient treated with antithyroid drugs. The J gene is TRBJ2-7, the V gene TRBV13, with a weak D call TRBD2 (6 bases). The TCR comes from a female donor with Graves disease. The CDR3: CASSLGGEGSYEQYF. DNA of the CDR3: TGTGCCAGCAGCCTGGGAGGTGAGGGCTCCTACGAGCAGTACTTC. The full variable domain, in which reference TRBV13 and TRBJ2-7 provide the parts outside the CDR3, is AAGVIQSPRHLIKEKRETATLKCYPIPRHDTVYWYQQGPGQDPQFLISFYEKMQSDKGSIPDRFSAQQFSDYHSELNMSSLELGDSALYFCASSLGGEGSYEQYFGPGTRLTVT.